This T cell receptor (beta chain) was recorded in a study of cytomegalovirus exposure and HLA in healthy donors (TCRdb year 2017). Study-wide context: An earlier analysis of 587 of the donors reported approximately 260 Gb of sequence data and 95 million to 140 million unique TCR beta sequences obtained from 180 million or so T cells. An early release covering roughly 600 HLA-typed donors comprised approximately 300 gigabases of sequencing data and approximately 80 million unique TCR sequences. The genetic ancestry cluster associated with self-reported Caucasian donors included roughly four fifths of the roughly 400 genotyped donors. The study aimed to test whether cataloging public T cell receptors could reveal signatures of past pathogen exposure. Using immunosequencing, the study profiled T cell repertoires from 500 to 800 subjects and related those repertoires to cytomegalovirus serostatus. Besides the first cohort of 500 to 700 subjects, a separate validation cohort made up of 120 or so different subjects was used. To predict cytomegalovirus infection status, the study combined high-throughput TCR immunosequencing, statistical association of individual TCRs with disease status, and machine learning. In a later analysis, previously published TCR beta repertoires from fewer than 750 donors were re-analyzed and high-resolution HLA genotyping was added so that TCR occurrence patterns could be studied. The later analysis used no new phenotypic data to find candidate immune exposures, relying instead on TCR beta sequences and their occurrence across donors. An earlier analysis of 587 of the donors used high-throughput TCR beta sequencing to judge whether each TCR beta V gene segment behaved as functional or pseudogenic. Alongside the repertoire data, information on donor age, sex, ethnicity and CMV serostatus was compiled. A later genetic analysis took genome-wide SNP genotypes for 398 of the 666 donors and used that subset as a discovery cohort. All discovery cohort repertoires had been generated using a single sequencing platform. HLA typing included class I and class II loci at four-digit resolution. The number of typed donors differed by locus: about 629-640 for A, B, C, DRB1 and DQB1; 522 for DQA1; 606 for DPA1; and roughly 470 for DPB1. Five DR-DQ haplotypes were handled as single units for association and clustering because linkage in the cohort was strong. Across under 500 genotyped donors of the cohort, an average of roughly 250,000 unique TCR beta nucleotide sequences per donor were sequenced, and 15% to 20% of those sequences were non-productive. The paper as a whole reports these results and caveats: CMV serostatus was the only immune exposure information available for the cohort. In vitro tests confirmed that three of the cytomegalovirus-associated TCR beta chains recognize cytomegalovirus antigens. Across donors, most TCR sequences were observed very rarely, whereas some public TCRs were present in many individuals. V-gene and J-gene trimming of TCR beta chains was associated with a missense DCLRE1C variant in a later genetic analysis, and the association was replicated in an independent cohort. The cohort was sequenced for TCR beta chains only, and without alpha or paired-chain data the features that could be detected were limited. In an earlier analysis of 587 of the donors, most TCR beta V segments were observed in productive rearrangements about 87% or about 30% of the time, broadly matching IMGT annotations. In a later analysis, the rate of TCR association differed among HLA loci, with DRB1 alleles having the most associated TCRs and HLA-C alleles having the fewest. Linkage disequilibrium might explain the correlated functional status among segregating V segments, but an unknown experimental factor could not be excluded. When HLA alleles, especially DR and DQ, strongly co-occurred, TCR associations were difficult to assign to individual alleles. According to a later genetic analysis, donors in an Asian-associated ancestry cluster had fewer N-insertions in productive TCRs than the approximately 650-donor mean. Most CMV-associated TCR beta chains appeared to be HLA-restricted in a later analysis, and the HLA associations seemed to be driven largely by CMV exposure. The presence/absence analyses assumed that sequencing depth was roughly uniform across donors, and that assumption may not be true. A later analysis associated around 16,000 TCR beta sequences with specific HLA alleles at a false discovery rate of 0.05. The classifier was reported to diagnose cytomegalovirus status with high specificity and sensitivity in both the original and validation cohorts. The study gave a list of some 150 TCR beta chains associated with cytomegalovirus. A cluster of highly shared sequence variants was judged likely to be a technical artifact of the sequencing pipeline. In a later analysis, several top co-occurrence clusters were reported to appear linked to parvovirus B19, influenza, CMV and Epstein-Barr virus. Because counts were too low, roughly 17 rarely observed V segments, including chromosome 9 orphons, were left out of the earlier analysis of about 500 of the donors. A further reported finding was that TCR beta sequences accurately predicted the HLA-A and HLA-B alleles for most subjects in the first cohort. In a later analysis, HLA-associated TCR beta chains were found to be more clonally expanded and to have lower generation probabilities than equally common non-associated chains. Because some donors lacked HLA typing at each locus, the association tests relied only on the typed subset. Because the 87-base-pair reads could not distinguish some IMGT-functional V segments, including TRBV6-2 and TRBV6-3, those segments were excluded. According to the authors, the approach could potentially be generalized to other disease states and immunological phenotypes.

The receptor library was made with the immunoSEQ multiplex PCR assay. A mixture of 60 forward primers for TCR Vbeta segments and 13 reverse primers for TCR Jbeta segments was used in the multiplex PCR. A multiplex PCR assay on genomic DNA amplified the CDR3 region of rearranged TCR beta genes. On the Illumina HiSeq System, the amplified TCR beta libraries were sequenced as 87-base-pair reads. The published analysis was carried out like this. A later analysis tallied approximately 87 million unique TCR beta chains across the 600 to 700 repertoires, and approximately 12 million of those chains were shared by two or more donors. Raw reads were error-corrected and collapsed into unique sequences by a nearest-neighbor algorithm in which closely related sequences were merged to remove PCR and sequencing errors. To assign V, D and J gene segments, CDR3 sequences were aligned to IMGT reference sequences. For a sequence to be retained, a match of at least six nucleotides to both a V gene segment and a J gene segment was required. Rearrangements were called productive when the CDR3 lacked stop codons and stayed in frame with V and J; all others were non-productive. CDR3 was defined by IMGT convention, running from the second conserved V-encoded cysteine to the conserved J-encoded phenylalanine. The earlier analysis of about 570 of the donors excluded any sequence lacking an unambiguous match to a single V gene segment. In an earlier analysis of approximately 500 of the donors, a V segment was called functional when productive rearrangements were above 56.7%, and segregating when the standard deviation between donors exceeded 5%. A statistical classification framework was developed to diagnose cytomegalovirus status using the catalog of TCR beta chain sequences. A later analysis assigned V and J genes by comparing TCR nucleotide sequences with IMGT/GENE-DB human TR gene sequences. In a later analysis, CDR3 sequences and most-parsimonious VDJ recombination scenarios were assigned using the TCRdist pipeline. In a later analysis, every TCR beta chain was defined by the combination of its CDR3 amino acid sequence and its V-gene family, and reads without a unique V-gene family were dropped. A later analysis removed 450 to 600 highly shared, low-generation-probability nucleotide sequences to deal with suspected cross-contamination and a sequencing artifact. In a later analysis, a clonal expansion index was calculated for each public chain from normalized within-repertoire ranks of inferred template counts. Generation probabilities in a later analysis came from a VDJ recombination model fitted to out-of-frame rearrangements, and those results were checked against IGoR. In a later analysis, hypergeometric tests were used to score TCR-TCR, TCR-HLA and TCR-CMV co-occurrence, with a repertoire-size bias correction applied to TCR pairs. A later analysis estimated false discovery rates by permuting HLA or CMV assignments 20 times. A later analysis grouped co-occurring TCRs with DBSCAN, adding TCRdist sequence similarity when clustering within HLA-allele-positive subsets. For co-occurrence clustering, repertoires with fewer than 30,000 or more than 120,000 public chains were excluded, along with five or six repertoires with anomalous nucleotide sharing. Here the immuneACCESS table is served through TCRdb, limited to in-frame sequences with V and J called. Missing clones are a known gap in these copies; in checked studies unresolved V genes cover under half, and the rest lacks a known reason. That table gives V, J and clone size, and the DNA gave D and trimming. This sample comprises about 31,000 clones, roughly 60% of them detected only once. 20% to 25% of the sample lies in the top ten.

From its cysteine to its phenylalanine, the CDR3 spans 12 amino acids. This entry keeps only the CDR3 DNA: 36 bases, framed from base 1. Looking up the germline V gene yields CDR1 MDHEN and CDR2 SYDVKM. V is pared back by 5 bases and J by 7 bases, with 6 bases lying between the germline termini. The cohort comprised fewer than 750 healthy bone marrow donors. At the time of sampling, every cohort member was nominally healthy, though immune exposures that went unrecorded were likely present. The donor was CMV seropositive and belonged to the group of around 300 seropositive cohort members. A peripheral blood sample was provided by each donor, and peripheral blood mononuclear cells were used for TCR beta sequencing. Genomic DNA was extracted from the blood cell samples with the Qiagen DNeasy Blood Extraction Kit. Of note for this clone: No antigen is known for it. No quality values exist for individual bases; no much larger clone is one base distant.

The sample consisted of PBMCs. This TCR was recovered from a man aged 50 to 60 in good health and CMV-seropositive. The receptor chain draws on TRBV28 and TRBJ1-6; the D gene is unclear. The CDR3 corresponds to CASSIPNSPLHF. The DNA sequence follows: TGTGCCAGCAGTATCCCAAATTCACCCCTCCACTTT.